What follows is one TCR beta chain and its context. Primers for the PCR totalled 60 Vbeta and 13 Jbeta. Clones were read by immunoSEQ multiplex PCR, and TCRdb kept only the in-frame ones, dropping some. Among some 130,000 clones listed, 79% were seen once. These data are taken from a study of cytomegalovirus exposure and HLA in healthy donors. The CDR3 spans 13 residues. The V gene's germline CDR1 is SQVTM and CDR2 ANQGSEA. The receptor was isolated from a male donor in good health and CMV-seronegative. V is TRBV29-1 and J is TRBJ2-5, with unresolved D. The J call may not be correct, given that the DNA end is closer to TRBJ2-7. Material for sequencing was PBMCs. The CDR3 DNA follows: TGCAGCCCTACGGCAGGCTGTACCTACGAGCAGTACTTC. Its protein product is CSPTAGCTYEQYF.